This entry describes one TCR beta chain. Antigen specificity is unknown. The source of the sample is a study of shared clonotypes between healthy human individuals. Study context: Per-donor plates numbered three CD4 naive, three CD4 memory, two CD8 naive and one CD8 memory. Whole-study findings and limits: With several donors compared, around 5% of naive CD4 clonotypes were shared.

The assay was run at deep level. Here immunoSEQ multiplex PCR was the method, and the copy in TCRdb shows in-frame clones only, minus some. This sample has about 2.4 million clones, with 93% found just once. From CD4+ cells came CD45RA+ naive and CD45RA-negative memory subsets. CDR1 is MNHNY and CDR2 is SVGAGI in the germline V gene (reference sequence). V lost 6 bases to trimming and J lost 5 bases; unmatched junction nucleotides: 6. This CDR3 has 15 residues. Input material: naive CD4+ T cells from PBMCs. The subset denotes: CD45RA+ positively selected. The chain is built from TRBV6-6 and TRBJ1-5; 11 bases are shared with TRBD1. The receptor's source is a young man in good health. Some clones in this sample may be carry-over from other donors' samples. CDR3 sequence reads: CASSPGQGEDQPQHF. DNA for the CDR3: TGTGCCAGCAGCCCGGGACAGGGGGAGGATCAGCCCCAGCATTTT.